These 21 T cell receptor beta chains were sequenced from one sample in a study of cytomegalovirus exposure and HLA in healthy donors. Primers included in the PCR were 60 Vbeta and 13 Jbeta primers. This table comes from immunoSEQ multiplex PCR, and its TCRdb copy is limited to in-frame clones, with some not included. The sample shows about 180,000 clones, about 80% of them seen only once. Sequences were obtained from PBMCs. Source of these receptors: a woman aged 45-59 years in good health and CMV-seronegative.

The V gene is TRBV28, the J gene TRBJ2-1, with TRBD2 identical over 7 bases. This CDR3 comprises 16 residues. V was clipped by 3 bases and J by 1 base; unmatched bases: 6. Germline V lookup: CDR1 MDHEN, CDR2 SYDVKM. DNA of the CDR3: TGTGCCAGCAGTTTCCGGGACTACTATTCCTACAATGAGCAGTTCTTC. It is translated as CASSFRDYYSYNEQFF. Looking up the rest from reference TRBV28 and TRBJ2-1 gives the full variable domain: DVKVTQSSRYLVKRTGEKVFLECVQDMDHENMFWYRQDPGLGLRLIYFSYDVKMKEKGDIPEGYSVSREKKERFSLILESASTNQTSMYLCASSFRDYYSYNEQFFGPGTRLTVL.

The chain has TRBV4-3 and TRBJ1-1, with 7 bases identical to TRBD1. Germline-derived CDR1 and CDR2 are LGHNA and YSLEER. After removal of 1 base from V and 1 base from J, the junction contained 9 bases not matched to a gene. The CDR3 runs to 17 residues. Here the CDR3 reads CASSQGQGVLRNTEAFF. DNA for the CDR3: TGCGCCAGCAGCCAAGGACAGGGAGTGTTACGGAACACTGAAGCTTTCTTT.

This clone was detected only a few times. V usage is TRBV2 and J usage is TRBJ2-5; TRBD1 matches 7 bases. Germline V lookup: CDR1 SNHLY, CDR2 FYNNEI. CDR3 length: 14 amino acids. V dropped 6 bases and J dropped 3; count of bases not matched to a gene: 7. CDR3 loop: CASSTPDREETQYF. The DNA for the CDR3 is TGTGCCAGCAGCACCCCCGACAGGGAAGAGACCCAGTACTTC.

The genes are TRBV29-1 and TRBJ1-4; tentatively, D is TRBD1 (5 bases). V was trimmed by 5 bases and J by 3 bases, leaving 13 bases between them. From germline, CDR1 is SQVTM and CDR2 ANQGSEA. CDR3 size: 14 residues. The DNA for the CDR3 is TGCAGCGTTTTGGCAGGGTTCCCTAATGAAAAACTGTTTTTT. Protein: CSVLAGFPNEKLFF.

This sequence joins TRBV5-3 and TRBJ2-3; 7 bases align to TRBD2. TRBV5-3 is an open reading frame whose function is uncertain. This CDR3 comprises 21 residues. After removal of 3 bases from V and 2 bases from J, the junction contained 24 bases not matched to a gene. CDR3 nucleotides: TGTGCCAGAAGCTGGAGGATAACCCCGAGACCAATAGCGGGCGACACAGATACGCAGTATTTT. Amino acids: CARSWRITPRPIAGDTDTQYF.

The chain carries TRBV9 and TRBJ2-2; 10 nucleotides agree with TRBD1. There are 16 residues in the CDR3. V was pared by 5 bases and J by 6 bases, with 10 bases of the junction left unmatched. Germline loops: CDR1 SGDLS, CDR2 YYNGEE. The CDR3 region has the DNA TGTGCCAGCAGGGGGCCGGGACAGGGGAAGGCCGGGGAGCTGTTTTTT. Amino acids: CASRGPGQGKAGELFF.

This chain connects TRBV5-1 to TRBJ2-5, with D possibly TRBD1 on 6 matching bases. This CDR3 region has 13 residues. The germline V gene has CDR1 SGHRS and CDR2 YFSETQ. V shed 4 bases and J shed 5 bases, with 12 bases lying between them. CDR3 coding DNA: TGCGCCAGCAGCGCAGGGGCAAGGGAGACCCAGTACTTC. The encoded protein is CASSAGARETQYF. The variable domain in full, with the rest retrieved from reference TRBV5-1 and TRBJ2-5, is KAGVTQTPRYLIKTRGQQVTLSCSPISGHRSVSWYQQTPGQGLQFLFEYFSETQRNKGNFPGRFSGRQFSNSRSEMNVSTLELGDSALYLCASSAGARETQYFGPGTRLLVL.

The chain uses TRBV29-1 and TRBJ2-7; unclear D gene. The V end was cut by 5 bases, the J end by 2 bases, with 7 bases between. Germline values: CDR1 SQVTM, CDR2 ANQGSEA. This CDR3 has 11 residues. CDR3 region: CSVLFTYEQYF. The CDR3 DNA is TGCAGCGTTCTTTTTACCTACGAGCAGTACTTC.

The chain recombines TRBV5-3 with TRBJ2-5; possible D gene TRBD1, 5 bases. TRBV5-3 is filed as an ORF, its function uncertain. Trimming took 5 bases from V and 1 from J, leaving 9 bases between them. The CDR3 runs 13 residues. In DNA, the CDR3 is TGTGCCAGAAGGTGGACATCCCAAGAGACCCAGTACTTC. The encoded protein is CARRWTSQETQYF.

This chain connects TRBV5-1 to TRBJ1-1; 8 bases are shared with TRBD1. The CDR3 is 14 residues long. From germline, CDR1 is SGHRS and CDR2 YFSETQ. The V and J ends lost 0 bases and 6 bases, in that order; junction bases with no gene match: 4. The CDR3 DNA is TGCGCCAGCAGCTTGGGGCAGGGGGCGTCTGAAGCTTTCTTT. Encoded protein: CASSLGQGASEAFF.

The chain links TRBV19 to TRBJ1-1; TRBD1 might be the D (5 bases). The CDR3 sequence is 14 residues long. V was cut by 1 base and J by 4 bases, with 10 bases left in between. The germline V gene has CDR1 LNHDA and CDR2 SQIVND (reference sequence). CDR3 coding DNA: TGTGCCAGTAGTATAGGTCAAACAGGCACTGAAGCTTTCTTT. This gives the protein CASSIGQTGTEAFF.

This clone was recorded a few times. Other DNA sequences in this specimen translate into the identical CDR3. This rearrangement joins TRBV28 to TRBJ2-7; D is unresolved. V was cut by 3 bases and J by 4 bases, with 4 bases left in between. The germline CDR1 and CDR2 sequences are MDHEN and SYDVKM. This CDR3 contains 11 residues. CDR3 sequence reads: CASSLRYEQYF. For the CDR3, the DNA is TGTGCCAGCAGTTTGCGGTACGAGCAGTACTTC.

This clone was picked up one time. This rearrangement joins TRBV13 to TRBJ2-7, with D perhaps matching TRBD1 (6 bases). CDR3 length: 13 amino acids. Germline assignment: CDR1 PRHDT and CDR2 FYEKMQ (reference sequence). V lost 5 bases and J lost 6, with 14 bases in between. In nucleotides, the CDR3 is TGTGCCAGCAGCCAGACAGGCACTGGCGAGCAGTACTTC. Translation gives CASSQTGTGEQYF.

Worth noting for this clone: The germline gene is not matched at one end of the junction; a read error may be the cause. The chain employs TRBV7-7 and TRBJ2-2, with a possible D match to TRBD1 (5 bases). This CDR3 is built from 13 residues. The germline CDR1 and CDR2 sequences are SSHAT and FNYEAQ (reference sequence). The CDR3 here is CASSYSGTGELFF. The CDR3 region has the DNA TGTGCTAGCAGCTACTCAGGGACCGGGGAGCTGTTTTTT.

The chain links TRBV10-3 to TRBJ2-7, with 8 bases matching TRBD1. There are 12 residues in the CDR3. V dropped 0 bases and J dropped 11; count of bases not matched to a gene: 3. Germline CDR1 ENHRY, CDR2 SYGVKD. The CDR3 nucleotides read TGTGCCATCAGTGAGTCGGACAGGGAGGAGTACTTC. Translation gives CAISESDREEYF.

The chain employs TRBV4-2 and TRBJ1-6, with D tentatively TRBD1 (6 bases). Germline lookup yields CDR1 LGHNA and CDR2 YNFKEQ. V was cut by 2 bases and J by 8 bases, with 16 bases left in between. There are 16 residues in the CDR3. For the CDR3, the DNA is TGTGCCAGCAGCCAATTTCGGGGGGGGCTTGATTCACCCCTCCACTTT. Amino acids: CASSQFRGGLDSPLHF.

The J gene is TRBJ2-1, the V gene TRBV27, with a weak D call TRBD1 (5 bases). Germline loops: CDR1 MNHEY, CDR2 SMNVEV (reference sequence). The V and J ends lost 3 bases and 0 bases respectively, with 9 bases between them. The CDR3 length is 15 residues. CDR3 protein: CASSLTESSYNEQFF. CDR3 in DNA: TGTGCCAGCAGTTTGACAGAGAGCTCCTACAATGAGCAGTTCTTC.

The chain recombines TRBV7-9 with TRBJ1-3; the D gene is possibly TRBD1 (6 bases). The CDR3 totals 16 residues. Per the germline V gene, CDR1 is SEHNR and CDR2 is FQNEAQ (reference sequence). The germline V and J ends were trimmed by 4 bases and 0 bases, with 13 bases remaining between them. The CDR3 DNA reads as TGTGCCAGCAGCTCAAACAGGGTTAGCTCTGGAAACACCATATATTTT. It yields the protein CASSSNRVSSGNTIYF. Drawing the rest from reference TRBV7-9 and TRBJ1-3, the complete variable domain is DTGVSQNPRHKITKRGQNVTFRCDPISEHNRLYWYRQTLGQGPEFLTYFQNEAQLEKSRLLSDRFSAERPKGSFSTLEIQRTEQGDSAMYLCASSSNRVSSGNTIYFGEGSWLTVV.

The V call is TRBV6-1, the J call TRBJ2-5; D is perhaps TRBD1 (6 bases). The end of the DNA fits TRBJ2-7 better, so the J call may be wrong. Per the germline V gene, CDR1 is MNHNS and CDR2 is SASEGT. The length of the CDR3 is 13 residues. CDR3 residues: CASSPGTTYEQYF. The CDR3, as DNA: TGTGCCAGCAGTCCCGGGACAACCTACGAGCAGTACTTC.

The rearrangement joins TRBV27 to TRBJ2-5, with TRBD1 matching over 7 bases. The CDR3 has 14 residues. Germline V gene data show CDR1 as MNHEY and CDR2 as SMNVEV (reference sequence). With V trimmed by 6 bases and J by 8 bases, 12 bases remained unmatched. CDR3 bases: TGTGCCAGCAGCACCCAGGGGGACCCCGATACCCAGTACTTC. Encoded protein: CASSTQGDPDTQYF.

The chain couples TRBV5-1 to TRBJ1-4; 7 nucleotides line up with TRBD1. Germline CDR1 SGHRS, CDR2 YFSETQ. This CDR3 region has 16 residues. The V gene end was trimmed by 4 bases and the J gene end by 0 bases; junction bases not matched to a gene: 6. The CDR3 DNA reads as TGCGCCAGCAGCCCGGGACAGACCGCAACTAATGAAAAACTGTTTTTT. This gives the protein CASSPGQTATNEKLFF.